This TCR beta chain was sequenced in a study of cytomegalovirus exposure and HLA in healthy donors. CDR1 SGHRS and CDR2 YFSETQ come from the germline V gene. The CDR3 contains 16 residues. Trimming took 0 bases from V and 6 from J; bases not matched to a gene: 8. Note on this clone: Its antigen is unidentified.

PCR used 60 Vbeta primers and 13 Jbeta primers. Original data processing: Later, roughly 80 million unique TCR beta chains were counted in an analysis, and about 12 million of them were shared. The method was immunoSEQ multiplex PCR; TCRdb's version includes in-frame clones alone and lacks a portion of them. That table gives V, J and clone size, and the DNA gave D and trimming. Its listing shows tens of thousands of clones. Study-level points and caveats: Among CMV-associated TCR beta chains, most appeared HLA-restricted in a later analysis. A later analysis linked roughly 17,000 TCR beta sequences to HLA alleles at 0.05 false discovery rate.

Material: PBMCs. The TCR originated in a woman in her sixties or seventies in good health and CMV-seronegative. This chain links TRBV5-1 with TRBJ2-1, with 8 bases that match TRBD2. As DNA, the CDR3 is TGCGCCAGCAGCTTGGACGGGACTAGTGGGATCAATGAGCAGTTCTTC. Protein: CASSLDGTSGINEQFF.